The 3 T cell receptor beta chains below were found in one sample sequenced in a study of T cell changes during pregnancy in multiple sclerosis. The data were produced by immunoSEQ multiplex PCR, yet TCRdb's version contains in-frame clones alone and is incomplete. The profile shows about 73,000 clones, 80% to 95% of them singletons. The sequencing used peripheral blood, collected in the third trimester of pregnancy. The receptors here all came from a female donor in good health, enrolled as a control in a pregnancy study.

The chain uses TRBV4-1 and TRBJ1-4; 8 bases line up with TRBD1. Looked up from germline, CDR1 is MGHRA and CDR2 is YSYEKL. Losses at the gene ends were 0 bases for V and 8 bases for J; bases not matched to a gene: 11. CDR3 size: 17 residues. CDR3 loop: CASSQDTGGRAKEKLFF. In nucleotides, the CDR3 is TGCGCCAGCAGCCAAGATACAGGGGGAAGGGCAAAGGAAAAACTGTTTTTT.

V usage is TRBV14 and J usage is TRBJ2-7, with TRBD2 identical over 7 bases. V was pared by 3 bases and J by 2 bases, with 1 base of the junction left unmatched. The CDR3 length is 13 residues. Germline-derived CDR1 and CDR2 are SGHDN and FVKESK. CDR3 region: CASSHGLAYEQYF. CDR3 bases: TGTGCCAGCAGCCATGGACTAGCCTACGAGCAGTACTTC.

The chain links TRBV28 to TRBJ2-7, with 13 positions matching TRBD2. The junction had 5 bases not matched to a gene; V was cut back by 2 bases and J by 7 bases. Germline V CDR1 and CDR2: MDHEN, SYDVKM. The length of the CDR3 is 15 residues. Written as DNA, the CDR3 is TGTGCCAGCAGTTTAGGGACTAGCGGGGTCCTAGAGCAGTACTTC. Amino acid sequence: CASSLGTSGVLEQYF.